This TCR beta chain was recovered during a study of shared clonotypes between healthy human individuals. General study points: Among donors, the sharing of clonotypes was expected to be influenced by sequencing depth.

Every subset had its genomic DNA shared out evenly among several immunoSEQ plates. Assay used: immunoSEQ multiplex PCR; TCRdb lists only in-frame clones, some missing. The sample carries over 2 million clones, approximately 90% recorded once. The CDR3 runs to 14 residues. Trimming pared 1 base from V and 0 bases from J, leaving 4 bases between. CDR1 and CDR2 from the germline V gene are SGHVS and FNYEAQ. Of note for this clone: Antigen specificity is unknown.

The rearrangement links TRBV7-6 to TRBJ1-3, with unresolved D. The receptor's source is a young man in good health. Some clones in this sample may be carry-over from other donors' samples. The material sequenced was naive CD4+ T cells from PBMCs. Subset meaning: CD45RA+ positively selected. CDR3 nucleotide sequence: TGTGCCAGCAGCTTAGGCACCTCTGGAAACACCATATATTTT. It codes for CASSLGTSGNTIYF.